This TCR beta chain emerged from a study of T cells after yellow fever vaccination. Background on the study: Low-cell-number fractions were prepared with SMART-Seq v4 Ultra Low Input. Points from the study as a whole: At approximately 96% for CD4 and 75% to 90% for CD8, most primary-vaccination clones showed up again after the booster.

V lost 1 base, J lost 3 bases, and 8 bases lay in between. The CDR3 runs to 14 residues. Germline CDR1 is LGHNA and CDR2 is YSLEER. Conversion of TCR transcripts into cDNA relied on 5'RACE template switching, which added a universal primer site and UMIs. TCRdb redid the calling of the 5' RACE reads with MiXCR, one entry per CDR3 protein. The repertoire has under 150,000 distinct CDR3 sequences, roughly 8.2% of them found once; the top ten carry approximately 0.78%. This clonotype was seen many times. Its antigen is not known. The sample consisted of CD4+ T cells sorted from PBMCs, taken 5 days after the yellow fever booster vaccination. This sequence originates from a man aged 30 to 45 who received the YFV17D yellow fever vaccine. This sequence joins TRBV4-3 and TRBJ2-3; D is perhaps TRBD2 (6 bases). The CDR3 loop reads CASSQGLATDTQYF. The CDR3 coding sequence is TGCGCCAGCAGCCAAGGGCTAGCGACAGATACGCAGTATTTT.